Listed here are 4 T cell receptor beta chains from one sample, sequenced in a study of OX40 agonist ivuxolimab in advanced cancers. Assay used: immunoSEQ multiplex PCR; TCRdb lists only in-frame clones, some missing. The sample lists roughly 50,000 clones; around 83% were seen once. The sample here was CD4+ or CD8+ T cells sorted from blood, taken in a trial of the OX40 agonist ivuxolimab. These receptors all come from an adult with an advanced solid tumor such as melanoma, head and neck, liver or kidney cancer.

This clone was seen a few times. This chain uses TRBV18 with TRBJ1-4; 9 bases line up with TRBD1. V lost 0 bases, J lost 7 bases, and 3 bases stayed unmatched. Germline CDR1 reads KGHSH; CDR2 reads LQKENI. The CDR3 contains 15 residues. The CDR3 DNA follows: TGTGCCAGCTCACCACCCACGGGACAGGGTGAAAAACTGTTTTTT. Amino acid sequence: CASSPPTGQGEKLFF.

This sequence joins TRBV9 and TRBJ1-4; 9 nucleotides line up with TRBD1. Germline assignment: CDR1 SGDLS and CDR2 YYNGEE. Trimming took 2 bases from V and 1 from J; bases not matched to a gene: 12. This CDR3 region has 19 residues. The chain's CDR3 is CASSVSIAGTGLTNEKLFF. The CDR3 bases are TGTGCCAGCAGCGTGTCCATTGCCGGGACAGGGTTAACTAATGAAAAACTGTTTTTT.

V gene TRBV10-2 combines with J gene TRBJ2-1; D is uncertain. V lost 3 bases, J lost 3 bases, and 0 bases lay in between. Germline V gene data show CDR1 as WSHSY and CDR2 as SAAADI. The CDR3 is 11 amino acids. The CDR3 coding sequence is TGCGCCAGCAGTGACTACAATGAGCAGTTCTTC. The encoded protein is CASSDYNEQFF.

This sequence joins TRBV6-1 and TRBJ1-1; 8 bases map to TRBD1. Germline CDR1 MNHNS, CDR2 SASEGT. The CDR3 is 14 residues long. The junction had 15 bases not matched to a gene; V was cut back by 8 bases and J by 10 bases. CDR3 protein: CASFLQGGPQGAFF. In DNA form, the CDR3 reads TGTGCCAGCTTCCTACAGGGGGGGCCACAAGGAGCTTTCTTT.